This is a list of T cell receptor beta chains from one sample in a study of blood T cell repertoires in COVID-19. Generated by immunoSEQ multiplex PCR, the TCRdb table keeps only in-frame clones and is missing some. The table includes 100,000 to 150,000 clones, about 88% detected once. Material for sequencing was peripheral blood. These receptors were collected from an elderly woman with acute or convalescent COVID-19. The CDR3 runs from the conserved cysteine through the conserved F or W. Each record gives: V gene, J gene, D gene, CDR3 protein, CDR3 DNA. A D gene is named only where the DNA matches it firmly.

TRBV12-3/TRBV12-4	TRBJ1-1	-	CASKARVGTEAFF	TGTGCCAGCAAGGCTCGGGTAGGTACTGAAGCTTTCTTT
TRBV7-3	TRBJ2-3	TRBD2	CASSSRLAGPKDTQYF	TGTGCCAGCAGCTCCAGACTAGCGGGGCCGAAGGATACGCAGTATTTT
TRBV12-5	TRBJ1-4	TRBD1	CASGSVPPGTDEKLFF	TGTGCTAGTGGTTCGGTACCTCCCGGGACAGATGAAAAACTGTTTTTT
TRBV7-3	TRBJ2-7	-	CASSPPPGRGIDEQYF	TGTGCCAGCAGCCCCCCCCCAGGGAGGGGGATCGACGAGCAGTACTTC
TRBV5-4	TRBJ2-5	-	CASSPGEETQYF	TGTGCCAGCAGCCCTGGAGAGGAGACCCAGTACTTC
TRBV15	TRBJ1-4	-	CATSRDFEKLFF	TGTGCCACCAGCAGGGACTTTGAAAAACTGTTTTTT
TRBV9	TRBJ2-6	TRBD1	CASSAGGQGAYGANVLTF	TGTGCCAGCAGCGCGGGGGGACAGGGGGCCTATGGGGCCAACGTCCTGACTTTC
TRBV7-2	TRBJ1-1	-	CASSLWGVNTEAFF	TGTGCCAGCAGCCTATGGGGGGTGAACACTGAAGCTTTCTTT
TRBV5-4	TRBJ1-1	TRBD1	CASSYTGQGWNTEAFF	TGTGCCAGCAGCTATACAGGACAGGGGTGGAACACTGAAGCTTTCTTT
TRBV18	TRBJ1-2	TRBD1	CASSPSGGADGYTF	TGTGCCAGCTCACCATCAGGGGGCGCAGATGGCTACACCTTC